One sample yielded the 18 T cell receptor beta chains listed below, sequenced in a study of human T cells and chemical hapten exposure. TCRdb analysed the RACE reads with MiXCR anew, one entry per CDR3 protein. The sample holds under 200,000 distinct CDR3 sequences, under 35% seen once. Time point reported: pre-sensitization, week 0. Treatment defined: therapeutic diphenylcyclopropenone sensitization with weekly scalp DPC. The specimen comprised whole blood, sampled in connection with sensitization to the hapten diphenylcyclopropenone (DPC). The receptors derive from a woman aged 25-40 years with alopecia areata. Some clones in this sample may be carry-over from other donors' samples.

The chain is built from TRBV12-3 or TRBV12-4 and TRBJ1-3; D remains ambiguous. V was clipped by 5 bases and J by 4 bases, with 9 bases between them. The CDR3 length is 13 residues. CDR3 amino acids: CASSPSGGNTIYF. The CDR3 DNA is TGTGCCAGCAGTCCGAGCGGGGGAAACACCATATATTTT.

V gene TRBV12-3 or TRBV12-4 combines with J gene TRBJ2-1; D is unclear. This CDR3 spans 12 amino acids. V shed 3 bases and J shed 10 bases, with 10 bases lying between them. The DNA for the CDR3 is TGTGCCAGCAGTTTCCCCCGGGCAGAGCAGTTCTTC. Translating gives CASSFPRAEQFF.

The CDR3 region is CASSLVLAGGGETQYF. CDR3 nucleotide sequence: TGTGCCAGCAGCTTAGTTCTGGCTGGAGGCGGGGAGACCCAGTACTTC. The chain has TRBV7-2 and TRBJ2-5; a possible D gene is TRBD2 (5 bases). V was clipped by 1 base and J by 5 bases, with 17 bases between them. Germline values: CDR1 SGHTA, CDR2 FQGNSA. This CDR3 has 16 residues. The entire variable domain, with the rest obtained from reference TRBV7-2 and TRBJ2-5, is as follows: GAGVSQSPSNKVTEKGKDVELRCDPISGHTALYWYRQSLGQGLEFLIYFQGNSAPDKSGLPSDRFSAERTGGSVSTLTIQRTQQEDSAVYLCASSLVLAGGGETQYFGPGTRLLVL.

The chain employs TRBV5-1 and TRBJ2-7, with D possibly matching TRBD1 (6 bases). Germline assignment: CDR1 SGHRS and CDR2 YFSETQ. V was shortened by 2 bases and J by 2 bases, with 14 bases between the two germline ends. The CDR3 runs to 15 residues. CDR3 DNA: TGCGCCAGCAGCTTAGAGCCAGGGGACGCCTACGAGCAGTACTTC. Translated, it gives CASSLEPGDAYEQYF.

This chain connects TRBV6-2 or TRBV6-3 to TRBJ1-2; D gene ambiguous. The V gene's germline CDR1 is MNHEY and CDR2 SVGEGT. Trimming cost V 2 bases and J 2 bases, with 3 bases left between them. The CDR3 contains 12 residues. CDR3 sequence (DNA): TGTGCCAGCAGTTACGGGAACTATGGCTACACCTTC. Protein product: CASSYGNYGYTF.

This chain joins TRBV7-2 and TRBJ1-3; tentative D call: TRBD1 (5 bases). CDR3 length: 16 residues. V lost 5 bases to trimming and J lost 0 bases, with 14 bases between them. The germline V gene encodes CDR1 SGHTA and CDR2 FQGNSA. The CDR3 nucleotides read TGTGCCAGCAGCGTGGGACGGCTAGGCTCTGGAAACACCATATATTTT. This codes for CASSVGRLGSGNTIYF.

The chain recombines TRBV29-1 with TRBJ2-7; tentatively, D is TRBD1 (6 bases). Trimming cost V 4 bases and J 0 bases, with 10 bases left between them. The germline CDR1 and CDR2 sequences are SQVTM and ANQGSEA. CDR3 length: 13 amino acids. In DNA, the CDR3 is TGCAGCGTTGGTCAGGGGAGCTCCTACGAGCAGTACTTC. Translating it yields CSVGQGSSYEQYF.

This clonotype was seen a handful of times. The chain employs TRBV5-4 and TRBJ2-5; D unresolved. The germline gives CDR1 SGHNT, CDR2 YYREEE (reference sequence). With 3 bases removed from V and 5 bases from J, the gap between germline ends came to 8 bases. There are 12 residues in the CDR3. DNA for the CDR3: TGTGCCAGCAGCTACACTGGGGAGACCCAGTACTTC. It yields the protein CASSYTGETQYF. Together with reference TRBV5-4 and TRBJ2-5, the CDR3 gives the full variable domain: ETGVTQSPTHLIKTRGQQVTLRCSSQSGHNTVSWYQQALGQGPQFIFQYYREEENGRGNFPPRFSGLQFPNYSSELNVNALELDDSALYLCASSYTGETQYFGPGTRLLVL.

This chain links TRBV5-1 with TRBJ1-5, with D possibly TRBD1 on 5 matching bases. The germline V gene has CDR1 SGHRS and CDR2 YFSETQ. V lost 0 bases, J lost 5 bases, and 9 bases lay in between. This CDR3 spans 14 amino acids. The CDR3 here is CASSLVGGDQPQHF. The CDR3 nucleotides read TGCGCCAGCAGCTTGGTTGGGGGTGATCAGCCCCAGCATTTT.

The chain carries TRBV2 and TRBJ2-1; 7 bases map to TRBD2. CDR1 is SNHLY, CDR2 FYNNEI, per germline. V was pared by 7 bases and J by 0 bases, with 6 bases of the junction left unmatched. CDR3 length: 15 residues. CDR3 protein: CASTGGSSSYNEQFF. The DNA of the CDR3 is TGTGCCAGCACGGGGGGTTCTAGCTCCTACAATGAGCAGTTCTTC.

This clonotype was found a few times. The chain is built from TRBV6-6 and TRBJ2-5, with TRBD2 as a possible D gene (5 bases). The CDR3 length is 13 residues. Germline lookup yields CDR1 MNHNY and CDR2 SVGAGI (reference sequence). Trimming pared 2 bases from V and 3 bases from J, leaving 7 bases between. The CDR3 sequence: CASSYGGEETQYF. CDR3 bases: TGTGCCAGCAGTTACGGAGGAGAAGAGACCCAGTACTTC.

The CDR3 nucleotides are TGTGCCAGCAACAGGGGCTGGAATGAAAAACTGTTTTTT. It encodes CASNRGWNEKLFF. The gene calls are TRBV2 and TRBJ1-4, with TRBD1 matching over 7 bases. J lost 5 bases, V lost 7 bases, and 4 bases had no gene match. The CDR3 length is 13 residues. In germline, CDR1 is SNHLY, CDR2 FYNNEI.

This clonotype was counted a few times. The chain links TRBV6-2 or TRBV6-3 to TRBJ2-1, with D tentatively TRBD1 (5 bases). CDR1 and CDR2 (germline): MNHEY, SVGEGT. The CDR3 spans 16 residues. V dropped 4 bases and J dropped 9 bases, with 22 bases sitting between them. The CDR3 region has the DNA TGTGCCAGCAGTTCCCGGTGGGAAGGGGAATCTAGTGAGCAGTTCTTC. Translation: CASSSRWEGESSEQFF.

V and J are TRBV6-2 or TRBV6-3 and TRBJ2-5; no clear D gene. Trimming pared 5 bases from V and 2 bases from J, leaving 24 bases between. The CDR3 contains 18 residues. From germline, CDR1 is MNHEY and CDR2 SVGEGT. The CDR3 DNA reads as TGTGCCAGCAGTCGGCTAGATCTAGTGGCGGAAGCACAAGAGACCCAGTACTTC. Protein sequence: CASSRLDLVAEAQETQYF.

The rearrangement links TRBV29-1 to TRBJ1-5; D is unclear. This CDR3 is built from 12 residues. Per germline, CDR1 SQVTM and CDR2 ANQGSEA. Trimming shortened V by 4 bases and J by 3 bases, and 7 bases separated the two germline ends. CDR3 sequence: CSVGQFNQPQHF. CDR3 bases: TGCAGCGTTGGTCAGTTCAATCAGCCCCAGCATTTT.

This clonotype was seen a handful of times. The CDR3 sequence is CASTNTRAPSNYGYTF. CDR3 nucleotides: TGTGCCAGCACCAACACTAGGGCCCCAAGTAACTATGGCTACACCTTC. The chain links TRBV16 to TRBJ1-2; D remains ambiguous. V was pared by 7 bases and J by 1 base, with 19 bases between. Germline V gene lookup returns CDR1 KGHSY and CDR2 FQNENV. The CDR3 is 16 residues long.

This clonotype has more than one count but fewer than ten. This chain links TRBV29-1 with TRBJ2-3, with D maybe TRBD1 (5 bases). With 2 bases removed from V and 5 bases from J, the gap between germline ends came to 14 bases. Germline assignment: CDR1 SQVTM and CDR2 ANQGSEA. The CDR3 contains 14 residues. Here the CDR3 reads CSVEQGGLGDTQYF. The CDR3 nucleotides are TGCAGCGTTGAACAGGGCGGATTAGGAGATACGCAGTATTTT.

V is TRBV5-1 and J is TRBJ2-1, with 11 positions matching TRBD1. Germline V lookup: CDR1 SGHRS, CDR2 YFSETQ. This CDR3 contains 16 residues. Trimming cost V 0 bases and J 5 bases; bases outside gene matches: 4. The CDR3 region is CASSLAGTGGNNEQFF. DNA of the CDR3: TGCGCCAGCAGCTTGGCAGGGACAGGGGGTAACAATGAGCAGTTCTTC.